This is a list of T cell receptor beta chains from one sample in a study of radiation and T cells in renal cell carcinoma. The method was immunoSEQ multiplex PCR; TCRdb's version includes in-frame clones alone and lacks a portion of them. The sample includes some 150,000 clones, less than 90% of them seen just once. Sequencing used blood, obtained from a patient whose treatment included radiotherapy and nephrectomy. The receptor set was obtained from a woman aged 45-65 years with renal cell carcinoma. Both conserved end residues are part of each CDR3. Fields, in order: J gene, D gene, clone size, V gene, CDR3 protein, CDR3 DNA. D genes are given only for firm matches. The size of a clone is reported for some rows only, either as once, few or many, or as a class for expanded clones.

>TRBJ2-1|TRBD2|NA|TRBV7-2
CASSRGLADYNEQFF
TGTGCCAGCAGCCGCGGACTAGCGGACTACAATGAGCAGTTCTTC
>TRBJ2-5|NA|NA|TRBV7-2
CASSLELQETQYF
TGTGCCAGCAGCTTAGAACTACAAGAGACCCAGTACTTC
>TRBJ2-1|TRBD1|NA|TRBV19
CASSIGDRGNEQFF
TGTGCCAGTAGTATCGGGGACAGAGGCAATGAGCAGTTCTTC
>TRBJ1-5|NA|NA|TRBV6-5
CASRTGSYSNQPQHF
TGTGCCAGCAGAACAGGATCATATAGCAATCAGCCCCAGCATTTT
>TRBJ2-7|TRBD1|once|TRBV28
CASTTGMIYEQYF
TGTGCCAGTACGACAGGGATGATCTACGAGCAGTACTTC
>TRBJ1-1|NA|NA|TRBV7-6
CASSLHRDVANTEAFF
TGTGCCAGCAGCTTGCACCGGGACGTAGCGAACACTGAAGCTTTCTTT
>TRBJ1-5|NA|NA|TRBV6-1
CASSVQRDYQPQHF
TGTGCCAGCAGTGTACAGAGGGATTATCAGCCCCAGCATTTT
>TRBJ2-3|TRBD1|NA|TRBV7-2
CASRVGQGRDTQYF
TGTGCCAGCAGGGTCGGACAGGGCCGGGATACGCAGTATTTT
>TRBJ1-1|NA|NA|TRBV9
CASGGPNTEAFF
TGTGCCAGCGGGGGGCCGAACACTGAAGCTTTCTTT
>TRBJ2-5|TRBD2|once|TRBV5-4
CASSLSSGSGETQYF
TGTGCCAGCAGCTTGTCCAGCGGGAGTGGAGAGACCCAGTACTTC
>TRBJ1-2|NA|once|TRBV30
CACISGQKDGYTF
TGTGCCTGTATAAGCGGACAGAAGGATGGCTACACCTTC
>TRBJ1-2|NA|NA|TRBV6-6
CASSYSGQVARGYTF
TGTGCCAGCAGTTACTCAGGCCAGGTGGCGAGGGGCTACACCTTC
>TRBJ2-5|NA|NA|TRBV5-1
CASSTTRGTQYF
TGCGCCAGCAGCACGACGCGGGGGACCCAGTACTTC
>TRBJ1-2|TRBD1|NA|TRBV6-6
CATGAGGSILYGYTF
TGTGCGACGGGGGCAGGGGGCTCCATTCTCTATGGCTACACCTTC
>TRBJ2-7|TRBD2|NA|TRBV7-2
CASSLVPSGTYEQYF
TGTGCCAGCAGCTTAGTTCCTAGCGGAACCTACGAGCAGTACTTC
>TRBJ1-4|TRBD1|NA|TRBV5-1
CASSRDRDEKLFF
TGCGCCAGCAGTCGGGACAGAGATGAAAAACTGTTTTTT
>TRBJ2-1|NA|NA|TRBV28
CASSPSLLSYNEQFF
TGTGCCAGCAGCCCTAGCCTCTTGAGTTACAATGAGCAGTTCTTC
>TRBJ2-2|NA|NA|TRBV29-1
CSVVTGFNTGELFF
TGCAGCGTTGTTACCGGGTTCAACACCGGGGAGCTGTTTTTT
>TRBJ1-2|NA|NA|TRBV19
CATKPGTFYGYTF
TGTGCCACCAAACCCGGGACATTCTATGGCTACACCTTC
>TRBJ1-1|TRBD1|NA|TRBV7-3
CASSSSGTADTEAFF
TGTGCCAGCAGCTCCTCCGGGACAGCTGACACTGAAGCTTTCTTT
>TRBJ2-6|NA|NA|TRBV18
CASSPAVFTGGANVLTF
TGTGCCAGCTCACCGGCAGTCTTTACGGGTGGGGCCAACGTCCTGACTTTC
>TRBJ2-6|NA|NA|TRBV6-1
CASSEELRQAGANVLTF
TGTGCCAGCAGTGAAGAATTACGGCAAGCTGGGGCCAACGTCCTGACTTTC
>TRBJ2-2|NA|NA|TRBV7-9
CASSPPGAGRSNTGELFF
TGTGCCAGCAGCCCCCCAGGGGCCGGCAGATCGAACACCGGGGAGCTGTTTTTT
>TRBJ1-2|NA|NA|TRBV6-5
CASSSSRNYGYTF
TGTGCCAGCAGTTCCAGTCGGAACTATGGCTACACCTTC
>TRBJ1-5|TRBD1|NA|TRBV5-1
CASSRDRGNQPQHF
TGCGCCAGCAGCCGGGACAGGGGCAATCAGCCCCAGCATTTT
>TRBJ2-7|TRBD2|NA|TRBV28
CASRAGAINEQYF
TGTGCCAGCCGAGCGGGGGCGATTAACGAGCAGTACTTC
>TRBJ2-3|NA|NA|TRBV7-2
CASRRPGRNTDTQYF
TGTGCCAGCAGACGTCCGGGACGGAACACAGATACGCAGTATTTT
>TRBJ2-7|TRBD1|NA|TRBV10-3
CAISEIAQGAYEQYF
TGTGCCATCAGTGAGATAGCGCAGGGGGCCTACGAGCAGTACTTC
>TRBJ1-2|NA|NA|TRBV5-4
CASSLIGESIGYTF
TGTGCCAGCAGCTTGATTGGAGAATCGATCGGCTACACCTTC
>TRBJ1-3|TRBD1|NA|TRBV7-2
CASSSGGKTGNTIYF
TGTGCCAGCAGCTCAGGGGGGAAGACTGGAAACACCATATATTTT
>TRBJ2-2|NA|NA|TRBV27
CASSRRGRNTGELFF
TGTGCCAGCAGTCGACGTGGGAGGAACACCGGGGAGCTGTTTTTT
>TRBJ1-5|TRBD1|NA|TRBV19
CASDTGGYSNQPQHF
TGTGCCAGTGATACAGGGGGTTATAGCAATCAGCCCCAGCATTTT
>TRBJ2-1|NA|NA|TRBV19
CASSIELEGNEQFF
TGTGCCAGTAGTATAGAGTTGGAGGGTAATGAGCAGTTCTTC
>TRBJ1-2|NA|NA|TRBV5-5
CASSLGGSRINYGYTF
TGTGCCAGCAGCTTGGGGGGGTCGAGAATTAACTATGGCTACACCTTC
>TRBJ2-7|NA|once|TRBV5-1
CASSLASRTVTNSYEQYF
TGCGCCAGCAGCTTGGCTTCGCGGACTGTGACTAACTCCTACGAGCAGTACTTC
>TRBJ1-5|NA|NA|TRBV2
CASSDNRAYNQPQHF
TGTGCCAGCAGTGACAACAGGGCCTACAATCAGCCCCAGCATTTT
>TRBJ1-3|NA|NA|TRBV6-1
CASSEVNPQVSGNTIYF
TGTGCCAGCAGCGAAGTCAACCCCCAGGTCTCTGGAAACACCATATATTTT
>TRBJ2-5|TRBD1|NA|TRBV18
CASSLDRGQHETQYF
TGTGCCAGCTCACTCGACAGGGGGCAGCATGAGACCCAGTACTTC
>TRBJ1-2|TRBD1|NA|TRBV5-1
CASSLGVQGLGYTF
TGCGCCAGCAGCTTGGGGGTACAGGGGTTGGGCTACACCTTC
>TRBJ2-3|NA|NA|TRBV9
CASSTFSGTDTQYF
TGTGCCAGCAGCACCTTCTCAGGCACAGATACGCAGTATTTT
>TRBJ2-5|TRBD2|once|TRBV6-1
CASSREVQETQYF
TGTGCCAGCAGCCGGGAGGTCCAAGAGACCCAGTACTTC